Listed here are 15 T cell receptor beta chains from one sample, sequenced in a study of blood T cells in healthy people across ages. The authors ran a second PCR of about 6 to 11 cycles using a sample-barcoded 5' primer and a J-beta primer mix. TCRdb re-derived calls from the 5' RACE reads in MiXCR, one entry per CDR3 protein. Here the sample spans about 1.7 million distinct CDR3 sequences, 28% being singletons. Sequenced: blood. The receptors shown here come from a woman in her thirties in good health.

Ten or more counts support this clonotype. The chain joins TRBV9 to TRBJ1-2; tentative D call: TRBD1 (6 bases). Germline assignment: CDR1 SGDLS and CDR2 YYNGEE. The V end was cut by 3 bases, the J end by 7 bases, with 13 bases between. This CDR3 region has 13 residues. CDR3 DNA: TGTGCCAGCAGCGGGGACATGGAGGTTGGCTACACCTTC. Translating gives CASSGDMEVGYTF.

This chain links TRBV7-2 with TRBJ1-4; D is possibly TRBD1 (5 bases). The CDR3 covers 16 residues. V gave up 0 bases and J gave up 10 bases, with 18 bases separating them. Germline V gene data show CDR1 as SGHTA and CDR2 as FQGNSA. The CDR3 region has the DNA TGTGCCAGCAGCTTAGCTGACAGACCATCTTACGGAAAACTGTTTTTT. It specifies CASSLADRPSYGKLFF.

This chain uses TRBV15 with TRBJ2-7; D is possibly TRBD2 (7 bases). V lost 6 bases and J lost 4, with 16 bases in between. The CDR3 length is 14 residues. CDR1 is LNHNV, CDR2 YYDKDF, per germline (reference sequence). CDR3 protein: CATSAGRGPYEQYF. For the CDR3, the DNA is TGTGCCACCAGTGCCGGGCGGGGGCCATACGAGCAGTACTTC. The full variable domain, with the rest looked up from reference TRBV15 and TRBJ2-7, is DAMVIQNPRYQVTQFGKPVTLSCSQTLNHNVMYWYQQKSSQAPKLLFHYYDKDFNNEADTPDNFQSRRPNTSFCFLDIRSPGLGDTAMYLCATSAGRGPYEQYFGPGTRLTVT.

This clonotype appeared a few times. The chain has TRBV7-2 and TRBJ1-2; D remains ambiguous. The ends were cut back, 5 bases at V and 0 bases at J, with 13 bases in the middle. The germline V gene has CDR1 SGHTA and CDR2 FQGNSA. This CDR3 is 15 amino acids long. The CDR3 sequence is CASSTRRESNYGYTF. CDR3 DNA: TGTGCCAGCAGCACCCGTCGGGAGTCTAACTATGGCTACACCTTC.

V gene TRBV29-1 combines with J gene TRBJ2-4; no clear D gene. The closer fit of TRBJ2-7 to the DNA end suggests the J call may be wrong. There are 12 residues in the CDR3. CDR1 is SQVTM, CDR2 ANQGSEA, per germline. CDR3 loop: CSAEVRVNEQYF. CDR3 bases: TGCAGCGCCGAGGTTCGGGTCAACGAGCAGTACTTC.

This clonotype was counted between two and nine times. The chain employs TRBV28 and TRBJ1-2; D is possibly TRBD1 (5 bases). V gave up 6 bases and J gave up 4 bases, with 18 bases separating them. Germline CDR1 reads MDHEN; CDR2 reads SYDVKM. This CDR3 spans 15 amino acids. CDR3 bases: TGTGCCAGCAGAAAAGGAGGGGCGGGCCGCTATGGCTACACCTTC. Protein product: CASRKGGAGRYGYTF.

The chain employs TRBV29-1 and TRBJ2-2; 10 bases agree with TRBD1. Germline V gene data show CDR1 as SQVTM and CDR2 as ANQGSEA. The CDR3 is 14 residues long. The junction had 4 bases not matched to a gene; V was cut back by 7 bases and J by 2 bases. In DNA form, the CDR3 reads TGCAGCGGGGGACAGGGGACAAACACCGGGGAGCTGTTTTTT. The encoded protein is CSGGQGTNTGELFF.

The CDR3 spells CASSLGSGMGYTGELFF. For the CDR3, the DNA is TGTGCCAGCAGTTTAGGTAGCGGGATGGGGTACACCGGGGAGCTGTTTTTT. The chain carries TRBV12-3 or TRBV12-4 and TRBJ2-2; 8 bases agree with TRBD2. The CDR3 length is 17 residues. The V and J ends lost 1 base and 3 bases, in that order; junction bases with no gene match: 7.

This clonotype occurred once. This sequence joins TRBV20-1 and TRBJ1-1; D might be TRBD1 (6 bases). Trimming took 2 bases from V and 1 from J, leaving 11 bases between them. The CDR3 has 14 residues. CDR1 is DFQATT, CDR2 SNEGSKA, per germline (reference sequence). CDR3 amino acids: CSARRDTRNTEAFF. In DNA, the CDR3 is TGCAGTGCTAGACGGGACACCAGGAACACTGAAGCTTTCTTT.

There are many counts of this clonotype. This rearrangement joins TRBV7-2 to TRBJ2-1; the D gene is possibly TRBD2 (6 bases). The V end lost 3 bases, the J end lost 4 bases, and 13 bases lay between the germline ends. The germline V gene has CDR1 SGHTA and CDR2 FQGNSA. The CDR3 has 15 amino acids. The DNA for the CDR3 is TGTGCCAGCAGCTTCGGGGACTGGAGATACAATGAGCAGTTCTTC. Its translation: CASSFGDWRYNEQFF.

This clonotype has more than one count but fewer than ten. One end of the junction does not line up with germline, which may come from a read error. V is TRBV5-1 and J is TRBJ2-1, with D uncertain. Germline CDR1 and CDR2: SGHRS and YFSETQ. The CDR3 has 14 amino acids. CDR3 DNA sequence: TGCTCCAGCAGCTTGTTTAAAACCAACAATGAGCAGTTCTTC. This sequence encodes CSSSLFKTNNEQFF. The full variable domain, with the rest looked up from reference TRBV5-1 and TRBJ2-1, is KAGVTQTPRYLIKTRGQQVTLSCSPISGHRSVSWYQQTPGQGLQFLFEYFSETQRNKGNFPGRFSGRQFSNSRSEMNVSTLELGDSALYLCSSSLFKTNNEQFFGPGTRLTVL.

The sample holds a few counts of this clonotype. The V gene is TRBV29-1, the J gene TRBJ2-1; 15 positions match TRBD2. Germline CDR1 is SQVTM and CDR2 is ANQGSEA. CDR3 length: 15 amino acids. The trim removed 4 bases at V and 10 bases at J, leaving 8 bases unmatched. CDR3 bases: TGCAGCGTTGGGAACGGACTAGCGGGGGGGGCGGAGCAGTTCTTC. It is translated as CSVGNGLAGGAEQFF.

This clonotype was observed many times. V usage is TRBV3-1 and J usage is TRBJ2-5; D possibly corresponds to TRBD2 (6 bases). Trimming shortened V by 4 bases and J by 4 bases, and 16 bases separated the two germline ends. Germline V gene lookup returns CDR1 LGHDT and CDR2 YNNKEL (reference sequence). This CDR3 is built from 15 residues. CDR3 nucleotide sequence: TGTGCCAGCAGCCCCTCCCCCGGGGGAGGAGAGACCCAGTACTTC. This encodes CASSPSPGGGETQYF.

To note about this clonotype: Being one base from a much bigger clone, this may be a read error. The chain combines TRBV6-5 with TRBJ1-6, with D perhaps TRBD1 (5 bases). Germline lookup yields CDR1 MNHEY and CDR2 SVGAGI. The CDR3 extends over 12 amino acids. CDR3 coding DNA: TGTACCAGCAGCCCGGGACGCTCCCCCCTCCACTTT. This encodes CTSSPGRSPLHF.

V usage is TRBV2 and J usage is TRBJ2-1; 8 nucleotides line up with TRBD1. The CDR3 is 14 residues long. From germline, CDR1 is SNHLY and CDR2 FYNNEI. J was trimmed by 3 bases and V by 6 bases; bases with no gene match: 4. Here the CDR3 reads CASRDRAIYNEQFF. The CDR3 coding sequence is TGTGCCAGCAGGGACAGGGCCATCTACAATGAGCAGTTCTTC. Using reference TRBV2 and TRBJ2-1 for the parts outside the CDR3, the full variable domain is EPEVTQTPSHQVTQMGQEVILRCVPISNHLYFYWYRQILGQKVEFLVSFYNNEISEKSEIFDDQFSVERPDGSNFTLKIRSTKLEDSAMYFCASRDRAIYNEQFFGPGTRLTVL.